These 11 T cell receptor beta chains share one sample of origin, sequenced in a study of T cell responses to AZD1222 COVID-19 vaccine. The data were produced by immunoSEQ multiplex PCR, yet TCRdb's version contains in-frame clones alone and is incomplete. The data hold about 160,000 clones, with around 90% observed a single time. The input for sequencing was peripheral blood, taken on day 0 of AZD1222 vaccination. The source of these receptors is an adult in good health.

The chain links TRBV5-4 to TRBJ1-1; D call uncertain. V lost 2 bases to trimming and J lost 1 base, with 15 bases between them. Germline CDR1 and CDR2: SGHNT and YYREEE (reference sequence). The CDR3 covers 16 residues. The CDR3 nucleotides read TGTGCCAGCAGCTTATATTCAGTGGGGTGGAACACTGAAGCTTTCTTT. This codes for CASSLYSVGWNTEAFF.

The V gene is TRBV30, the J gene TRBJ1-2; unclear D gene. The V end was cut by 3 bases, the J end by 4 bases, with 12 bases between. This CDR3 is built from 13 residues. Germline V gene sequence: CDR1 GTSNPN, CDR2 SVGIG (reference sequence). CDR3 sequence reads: CAWSPDGSYGYTF. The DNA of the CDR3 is TGTGCCTGGAGCCCGGACGGTAGCTATGGCTACACCTTC.

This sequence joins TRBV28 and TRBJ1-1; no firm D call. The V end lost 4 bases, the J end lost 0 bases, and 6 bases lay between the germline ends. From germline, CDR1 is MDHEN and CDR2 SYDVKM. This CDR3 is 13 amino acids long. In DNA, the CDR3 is TGTGCCAGCAGTTCCCCGGTGAACACTGAAGCTTTCTTT. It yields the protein CASSSPVNTEAFF.

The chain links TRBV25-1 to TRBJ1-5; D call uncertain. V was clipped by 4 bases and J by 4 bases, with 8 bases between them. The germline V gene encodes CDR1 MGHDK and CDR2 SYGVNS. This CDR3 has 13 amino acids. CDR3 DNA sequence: TGTGCCAGCAGTGGGTCACTGAATCAGCCCCAGCATTTT. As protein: CASSGSLNQPQHF.

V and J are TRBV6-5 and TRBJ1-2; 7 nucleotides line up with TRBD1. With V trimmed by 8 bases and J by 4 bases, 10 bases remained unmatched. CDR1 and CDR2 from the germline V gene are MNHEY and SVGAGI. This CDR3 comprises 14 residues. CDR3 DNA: TGTGCCAGCCGGGGGGACAGCATCTTCTATGGCTACACCTTC. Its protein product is CASRGDSIFYGYTF.

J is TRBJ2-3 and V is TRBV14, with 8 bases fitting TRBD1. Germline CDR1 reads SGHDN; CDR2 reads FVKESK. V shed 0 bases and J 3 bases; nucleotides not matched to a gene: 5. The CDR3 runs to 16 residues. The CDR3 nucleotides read TGTGCCAGCAGCCAAGACCCCCGACAGGGGACAGATACGCAGTATTTT. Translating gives CASSQDPRQGTDTQYF.

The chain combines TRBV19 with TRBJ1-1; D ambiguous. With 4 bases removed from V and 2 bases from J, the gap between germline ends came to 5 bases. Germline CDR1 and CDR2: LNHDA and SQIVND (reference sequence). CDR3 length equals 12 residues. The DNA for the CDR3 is TGTGCCAGTAGTACAGTAAACACTGAAGCTTTCTTT. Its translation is CASSTVNTEAFF.

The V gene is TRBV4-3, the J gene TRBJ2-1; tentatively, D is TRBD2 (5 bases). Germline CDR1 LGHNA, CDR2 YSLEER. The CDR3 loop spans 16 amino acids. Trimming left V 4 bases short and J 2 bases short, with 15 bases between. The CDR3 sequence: CASSRSGSSAYNEQFF. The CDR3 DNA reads TGCGCCAGCAGCCGGTCGGGGTCATCAGCCTACAATGAGCAGTTCTTC.

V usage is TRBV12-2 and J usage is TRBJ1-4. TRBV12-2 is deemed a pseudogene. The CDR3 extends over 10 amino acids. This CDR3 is CASRTEKLFF. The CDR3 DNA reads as TGTGCAAGTCGAACGGAAAAACTGTTTTTT.

The CDR3 loop is CASSSTSVYEQYF. The DNA of the CDR3 is TGTGCCAGCAGTAGTACTAGCGTCTACGAGCAGTACTTC. J is TRBJ2-7 and V is TRBV27, with 7 bases lining up with TRBD2. Trimming at V came to 5 bases and at J to 3 bases, leaving 4 bases not matched to a gene. The CDR3 length is 13 residues. Germline V CDR1 and CDR2: MNHEY, SMNVEV (reference sequence).

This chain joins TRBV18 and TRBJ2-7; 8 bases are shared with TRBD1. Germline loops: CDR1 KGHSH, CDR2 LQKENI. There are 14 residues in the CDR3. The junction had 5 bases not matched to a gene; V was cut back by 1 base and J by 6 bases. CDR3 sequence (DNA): TGTGCCAGCTCACCACGCGGACAGGGTACCGAGCAGTACTTC. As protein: CASSPRGQGTEQYF.